This is a list of T cell receptor beta chains from one sample in a study of shared clonotypes between healthy human individuals. Sequencing was performed with immunoSEQ multiplex PCR; in TCRdb, only in-frame clones are kept and a portion is missing. The table has some 2,000,000 clones, roughly 95% seen once; the top ten hold 0.13%. Sequencing used naive CD4+ T cells sorted from blood. The receptors derive from a man between 18 and 35 years old in good health. Both conserved end residues are part of each CDR3. A D gene is named only where the DNA matches it firmly. Clone size, where shown, is once, few, many, or a class for clones that have expanded.

J gene | clone size | V gene | D gene | CDR3 DNA | CDR3 protein
TRBJ2-7 | - | TRBV10-1 | TRBD1 | TGCGCCAGCAGTGAGTCCGGGACAGCCCTCTACGAGCAGTACTTC | CASSESGTALYEQYF
TRBJ2-5 | - | TRBV6-6 | - | TGTGCCAGCAGAACACAAGAGACCCAGTACTTC | CASRTQETQYF
TRBJ2-7 | - | TRBV18 | - | TGTGCCAGCTCACTAGGGACGGCAGACTCCTACGAGCAGTACTTC | CASSLGTADSYEQYF
TRBJ2-5 | - | TRBV5-6 | - | TGTGCCAGCAGCTTGGGTAACCAAGAGACCCAGTACTTC | CASSLGNQETQYF
TRBJ1-2 | - | TRBV7-8 | - | TGTGCCAGCAGCTTAGCGAACTCCTCTCCTAACTATGGCTACACCTTC | CASSLANSSPNYGYTF
TRBJ2-3 | - | TRBV18 | TRBD1 | TGTGCCAGCTCACCGTTAGACAGGGCCCCGCAGTATTTT | CASSPLDRAPQYF
TRBJ1-6 | - | TRBV9 | - | TGTGCCAGCAGCGTAGATATAGGGGACCTATCACCCCTCCACTTT | CASSVDIGDLSPLHF
TRBJ1-2 | - | TRBV10-3 | TRBD1 | TGTGCCATCAGCCAGGGGGCGGACTATGGCTACACCTTC | CAISQGADYGYTF
TRBJ2-5 | - | TRBV5-1 | TRBD1 | TGCGCCAGCAGCTTGGGACAGGGCGGGTTCCAAGAGACCCAGTACTTC | CASSLGQGGFQETQYF
TRBJ2-3 | - | TRBV5-1 | TRBD2 | TGCGCCAGCAGCTTGGTTCTAGCGGGCGACACAGATACGCAGTATTTT | CASSLVLAGDTDTQYF
TRBJ2-3 | - | TRBV20-1 | - | TGCAGTGCCCCTCGGGCTAGTGTGTTGTATTTT | CSAPRASVLYF
TRBJ1-2 | - | TRBV2 | TRBD1 | TGTGCCAGCAGTTTCGGGACAGGGAATAACTATGGCTACACCTTC | CASSFGTGNNYGYTF
TRBJ2-2 | - | TRBV7-2 | TRBD1 | TGTGCCAGCGGAACCGGGACAGTGGGGACCGGGGAGCTGTTTTTT | CASGTGTVGTGELFF
TRBJ2-3 | - | TRBV30 | TRBD1 | TGTGCCTGGACAGGGGGCCGTAAAGATACGCAGTATTTT | CAWTGGRKDTQYF
TRBJ2-1 | - | TRBV19 | - | TGTGCCAGTAGTACGTTAGCGACACACTCCTACAATGAGCAGTTCTTC | CASSTLATHSYNEQFF
TRBJ1-3 | - | TRBV6-5 | - | TGTGCCAGCGCCGAGGGAAACACCATATATTTT | CASAEGNTIYF
TRBJ2-7 | - | TRBV5-4 | - | TGTGCCAGCAGCTTGGGGACAGCCTCCTACGAGCAGTACTTC | CASSLGTASYEQYF
TRBJ1-4 | - | TRBV27 | TRBD1 | TGTGCCAGCAGTTCGACAGGGGGTGAAAAACTGTTTTTT | CASSSTGGEKLFF
TRBJ2-2 | once | TRBV4-3 | TRBD2 | TGCGCCAGCAGCCCGGTACTACTAGCGGGAGGGCTCACCGGGGAGCTGTTTTTT | CASSPVLLAGGLTGELFF
TRBJ1-2 | few | TRBV18 | - | TGTGCCAGCTCACTCGGACAGTCGGATGGCTACACCTTC | CASSLGQSDGYTF
TRBJ1-6 | - | TRBV6-6 | - | TGTGCCAGCAGTCCGTGGACAGCCAATAATTCACCCCTCCACTTT | CASSPWTANNSPLHF
TRBJ2-7 | - | TRBV5-1 | - | TGCGCCAGCAGAGCTAGCTACGAGCAGTACTTC | CASRASYEQYF
TRBJ2-2 | - | TRBV5-1 | TRBD1 | TGCGCCAGCAGCGAACAGGGGGCCGGCACCGGGGAGCTGTTTTTT | CASSEQGAGTGELFF
TRBJ2-5 | - | TRBV4-1 | TRBD1 | TGCGCCAGCAGCCAAGTGACAGGGGAGTGGGCCCAGTACTTC | CASSQVTGEWAQYF
TRBJ2-3 | - | TRBV6-5 | TRBD1 | TGTGCCAGCAGCCCGTTGGGACAGAGCACAGATACGCAGTATTTT | CASSPLGQSTDTQYF
TRBJ2-6 | - | TRBV5-1 | - | TGCGCCAGCAGCTTGGAAGGGCAACACTCAGGGGCCAACGTCCTGACTTTC | CASSLEGQHSGANVLTF
TRBJ2-5 | - | TRBV2 | TRBD2 | TGTGCCAGCAGCCCCACTAGCGGGGGGAAAGAGACCCAGTACTTC | CASSPTSGGKETQYF
TRBJ2-7 | - | TRBV18 | TRBD1 | TGTGCCAGCTCGCGAGGGACAGGGGATACCTCCTACGAGCAGTACTTC | CASSRGTGDTSYEQYF
TRBJ1-5 | - | TRBV5-8 | TRBD1 | TGTGCCAGCAGCTTGGAAGGGACAGGAAGAGAGCCCCAGCATTTT | CASSLEGTGREPQHF
TRBJ2-7 | - | TRBV5-1 | TRBD2 | TGCGCCAGCAGCCCGGGGGGACGGGGTATCTCCTACGAGCAGTACTTC | CASSPGGRGISYEQYF
TRBJ1-1 | - | TRBV7-2 | - | TGTGCCAGCAGCCTCGGACAGACTCGATTTACTGAAGCTTTCTTT | CASSLGQTRFTEAFF
TRBJ2-5 | - | TRBV15 | TRBD2 | TGTGCCACCAGCAGAAACCTCCCAAGCGGGGGCGGGGAGACCCAGTACTTC | CATSRNLPSGGGETQYF